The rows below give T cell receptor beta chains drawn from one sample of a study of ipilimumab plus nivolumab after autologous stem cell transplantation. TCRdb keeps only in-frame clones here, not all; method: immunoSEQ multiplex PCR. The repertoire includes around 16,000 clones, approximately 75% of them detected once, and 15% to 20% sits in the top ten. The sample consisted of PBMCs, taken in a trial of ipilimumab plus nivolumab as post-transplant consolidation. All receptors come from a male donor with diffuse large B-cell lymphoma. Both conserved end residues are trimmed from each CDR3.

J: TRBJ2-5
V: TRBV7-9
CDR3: ASSLALQKQETQY

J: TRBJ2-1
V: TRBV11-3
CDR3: ASSLDPSGRVWNEQF

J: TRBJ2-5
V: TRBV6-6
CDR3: ASRVSGTGETQY

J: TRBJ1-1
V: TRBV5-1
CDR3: ASRGTAEAF

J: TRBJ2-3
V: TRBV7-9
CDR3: ASSPPATDTQY

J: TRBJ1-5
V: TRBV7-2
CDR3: ASSLRQGNQPQH

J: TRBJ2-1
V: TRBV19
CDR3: ASSITGDVEQF

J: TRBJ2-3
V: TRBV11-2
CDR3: ASSLSGSGGRSDTQY

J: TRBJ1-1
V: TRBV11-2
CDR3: ASSPQGRGRNTEAF

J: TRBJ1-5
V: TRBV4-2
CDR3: ASSPHGDNQPQH

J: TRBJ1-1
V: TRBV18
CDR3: ASCRGVNTEAF

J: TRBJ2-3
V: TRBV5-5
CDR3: ASSLATSRSTDTQY

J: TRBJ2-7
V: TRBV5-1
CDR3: ASSPGNYEQY

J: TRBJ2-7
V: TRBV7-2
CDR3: ASSLVSAGNEQY

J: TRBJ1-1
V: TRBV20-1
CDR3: SALTNTEAF

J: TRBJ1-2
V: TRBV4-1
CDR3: ASSQVPGDVGGYT

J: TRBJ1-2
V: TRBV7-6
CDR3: ASSSGTVYGYT

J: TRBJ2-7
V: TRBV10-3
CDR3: AISEFQRGLGGEQY

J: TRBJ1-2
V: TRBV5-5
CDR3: ASSPGQGGGYT

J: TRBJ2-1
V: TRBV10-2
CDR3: ASRPGVGLAGGTYNEQF

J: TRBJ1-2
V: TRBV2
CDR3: ASSLTRNYGYT

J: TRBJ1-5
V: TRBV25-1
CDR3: ASSTGTTQPQH

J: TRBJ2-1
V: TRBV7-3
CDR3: ASSRQGAGGSNEQF

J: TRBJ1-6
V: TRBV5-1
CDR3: ASSQDNGRSSPLH

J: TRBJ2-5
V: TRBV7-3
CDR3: ASSLRPSGMETQY

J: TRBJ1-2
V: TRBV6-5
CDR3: ASTKGRDGYGYT

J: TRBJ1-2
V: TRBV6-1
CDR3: ASNLGGDYGYT

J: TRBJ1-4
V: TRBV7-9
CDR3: ASSPDRGWREKLF

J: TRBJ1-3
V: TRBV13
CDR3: ASSINRGLGNTIY

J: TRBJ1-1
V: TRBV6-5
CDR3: ASSYSPGMNTEAF

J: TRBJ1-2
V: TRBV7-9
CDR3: ASSQGETATNYGYT

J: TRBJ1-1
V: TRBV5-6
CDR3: ASSLEMEAF

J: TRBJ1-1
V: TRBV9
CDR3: ASSVVSNTEAF

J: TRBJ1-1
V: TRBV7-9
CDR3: AIRPGNTEAF

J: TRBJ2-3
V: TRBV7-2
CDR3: ASSLHGVGGGATDTQY

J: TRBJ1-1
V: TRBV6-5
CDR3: ASSRPGANTEAF

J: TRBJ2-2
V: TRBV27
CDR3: ASSFRVPTGELF

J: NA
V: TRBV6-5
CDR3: ASSLRQGGYEQY

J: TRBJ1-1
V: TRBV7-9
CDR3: ASSFSQNTEAF

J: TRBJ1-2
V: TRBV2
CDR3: ASSGRDREPNNYGYT

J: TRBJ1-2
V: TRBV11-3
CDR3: ASSPGGVYGYT

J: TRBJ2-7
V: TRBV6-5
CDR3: ASKLAGRYEQY

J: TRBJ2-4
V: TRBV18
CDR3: ASSPQAGATSNIQY

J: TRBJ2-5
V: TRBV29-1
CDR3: SVDVVTGGETQY

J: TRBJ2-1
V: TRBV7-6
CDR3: ASSLAGDSYNEQF

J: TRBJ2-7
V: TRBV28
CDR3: ASSSLPSGYEQY

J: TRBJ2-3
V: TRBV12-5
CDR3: ASGANTDTQY

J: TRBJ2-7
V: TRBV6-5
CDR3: ASASGHSYEQY

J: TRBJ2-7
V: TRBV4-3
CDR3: ASSHADASYEQY

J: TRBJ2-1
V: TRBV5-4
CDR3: ASSLGRRDIYNEQF

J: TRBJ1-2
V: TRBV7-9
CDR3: ASSLDVYGAVGKDGYT

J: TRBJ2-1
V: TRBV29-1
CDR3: SVEGGRVAGVEQF

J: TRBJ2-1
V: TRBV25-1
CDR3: ASSYPSGTPGGEQF

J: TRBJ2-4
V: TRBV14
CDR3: ASSRLLWGIQY

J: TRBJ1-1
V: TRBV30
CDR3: AWSPPPKGAF